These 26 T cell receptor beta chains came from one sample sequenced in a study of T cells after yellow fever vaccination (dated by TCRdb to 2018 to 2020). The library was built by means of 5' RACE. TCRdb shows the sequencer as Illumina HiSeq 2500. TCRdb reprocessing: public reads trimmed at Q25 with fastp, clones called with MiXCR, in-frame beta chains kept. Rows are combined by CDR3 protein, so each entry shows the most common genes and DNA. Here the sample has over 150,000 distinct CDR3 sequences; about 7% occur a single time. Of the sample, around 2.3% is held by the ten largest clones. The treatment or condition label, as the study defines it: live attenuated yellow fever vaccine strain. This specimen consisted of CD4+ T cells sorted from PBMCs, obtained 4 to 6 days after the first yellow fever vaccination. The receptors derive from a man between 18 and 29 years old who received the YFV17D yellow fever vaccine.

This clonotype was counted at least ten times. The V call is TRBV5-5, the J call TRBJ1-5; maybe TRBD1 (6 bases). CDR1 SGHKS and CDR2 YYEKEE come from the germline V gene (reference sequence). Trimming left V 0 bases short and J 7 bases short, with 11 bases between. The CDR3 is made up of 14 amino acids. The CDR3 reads CASSLGQGRQPQHF. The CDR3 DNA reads TGTGCCAGCAGCTTGGGTCAGGGGAGACAGCCCCAGCATTTT. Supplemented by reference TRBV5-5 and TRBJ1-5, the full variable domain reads DAGVTQSPTHLIKTRGQQVTLRCSPISGHKSVSWYQQVLGQGPQFIFQYYEKEERGRGNFPDRFSARQFPNYSSELNVNALLLGDSALYLCASSLGQGRQPQHFGDGTRLSIL.

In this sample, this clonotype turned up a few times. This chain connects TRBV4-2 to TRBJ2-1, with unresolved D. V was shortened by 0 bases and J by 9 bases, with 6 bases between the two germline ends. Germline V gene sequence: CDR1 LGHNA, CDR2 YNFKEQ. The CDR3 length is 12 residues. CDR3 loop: CASSQEGFEQFF. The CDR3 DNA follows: TGTGCCAGCAGCCAAGAAGGGTTTGAGCAGTTCTTC.

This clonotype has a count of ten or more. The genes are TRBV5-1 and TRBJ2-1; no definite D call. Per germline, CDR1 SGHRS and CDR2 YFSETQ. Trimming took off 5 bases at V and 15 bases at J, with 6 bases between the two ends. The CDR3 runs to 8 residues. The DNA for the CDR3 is TGCGCCAGCAGTTATCCGTTCTTC. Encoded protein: CASSYPFF.

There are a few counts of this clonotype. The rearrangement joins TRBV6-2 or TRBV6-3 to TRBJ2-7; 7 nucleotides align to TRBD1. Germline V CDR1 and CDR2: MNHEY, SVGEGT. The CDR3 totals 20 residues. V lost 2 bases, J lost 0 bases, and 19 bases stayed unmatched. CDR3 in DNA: TGTGCCAGCAGTTACCAGGTCCGATTGAAGGACAGGCAAAGCTCCTACGAGCAGTACTTC. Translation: CASSYQVRLKDRQSSYEQYF.

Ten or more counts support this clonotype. The CDR3 here is CASSLVDGDTIYF. The CDR3 DNA sequence: TGTGCCAGCAGCTTAGTAGACGGGGACACCATATATTTT. The rearrangement joins TRBV7-3 to TRBJ1-3; no firm D call. V was clipped by 2 bases and J by 8 bases, with 10 bases between them. Germline loops: CDR1 SGHTA, CDR2 FQGTGA. The CDR3 length is 13 residues.

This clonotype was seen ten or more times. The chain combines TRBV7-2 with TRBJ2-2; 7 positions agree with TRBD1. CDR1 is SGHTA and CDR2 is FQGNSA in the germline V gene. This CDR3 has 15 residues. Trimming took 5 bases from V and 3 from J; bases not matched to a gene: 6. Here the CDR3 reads CASSQTGFYTGELFF. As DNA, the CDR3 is TGTGCCAGCAGCCAGACAGGGTTTTACACCGGGGAGCTGTTTTTT.

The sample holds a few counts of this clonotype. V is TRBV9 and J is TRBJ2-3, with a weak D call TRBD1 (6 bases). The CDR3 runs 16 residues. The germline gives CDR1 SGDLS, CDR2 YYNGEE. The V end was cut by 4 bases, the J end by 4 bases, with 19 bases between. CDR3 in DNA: TGTGCCAGCAGCAGGAAACAGGGAGAGTACGCAGATACGCAGTATTTT. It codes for CASSRKQGEYADTQYF.

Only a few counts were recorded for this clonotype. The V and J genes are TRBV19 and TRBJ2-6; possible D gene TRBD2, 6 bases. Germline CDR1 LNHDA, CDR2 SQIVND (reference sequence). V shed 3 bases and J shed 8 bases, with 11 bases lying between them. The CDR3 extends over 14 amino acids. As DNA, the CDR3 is TGTGCCAGTAGTATCTGGAGGGAAACCAACGTCCTGACTTTC. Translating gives CASSIWRETNVLTF.

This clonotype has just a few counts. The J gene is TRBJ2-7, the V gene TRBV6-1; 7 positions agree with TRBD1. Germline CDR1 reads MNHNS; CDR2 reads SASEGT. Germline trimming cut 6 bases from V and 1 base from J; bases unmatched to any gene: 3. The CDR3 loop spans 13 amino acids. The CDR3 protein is CASRSGGSYEQYV. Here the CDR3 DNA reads TGTGCCAGCAGGTCAGGGGGTTCCTACGAGCAGTACGTC.

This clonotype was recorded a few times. DNA for the CDR3: TGCGCCAGCAGCCCGACAGGGACTCTGGACGAGCAGTACTTC. Translated: CASSPTGTLDEQYF. J is TRBJ2-7 and V is TRBV5-1; possibly TRBD1 for D (7 bases). CDR3 length: 14 residues. Trimming pared 4 bases from V and 5 bases from J, leaving 16 bases between. Germline V gene lookup returns CDR1 SGHRS and CDR2 YFSETQ.

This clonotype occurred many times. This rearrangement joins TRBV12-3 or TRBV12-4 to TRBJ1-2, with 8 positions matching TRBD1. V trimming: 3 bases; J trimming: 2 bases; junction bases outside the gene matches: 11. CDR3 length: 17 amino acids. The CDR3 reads CASSFLLYRGKNYGYTF. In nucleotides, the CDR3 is TGTGCCAGCAGTTTCCTTCTCTACAGGGGGAAGAACTATGGCTACACCTTC.

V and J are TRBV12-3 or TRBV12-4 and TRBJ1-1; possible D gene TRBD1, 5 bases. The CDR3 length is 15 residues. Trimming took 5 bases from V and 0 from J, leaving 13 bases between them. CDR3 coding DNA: TGTGCCAGCAGTCCGTGGAAGGGGATGAACACTGAAGCTTTCTTT. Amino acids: CASSPWKGMNTEAFF.

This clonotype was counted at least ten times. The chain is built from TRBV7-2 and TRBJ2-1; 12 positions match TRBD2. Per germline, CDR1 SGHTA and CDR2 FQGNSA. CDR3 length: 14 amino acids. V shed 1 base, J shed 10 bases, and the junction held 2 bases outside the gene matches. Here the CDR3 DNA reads TGTGCCAGCAGCTTAGAACTAGCGGGGGGAGAGCAGTTCTTC. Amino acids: CASSLELAGGEQFF.

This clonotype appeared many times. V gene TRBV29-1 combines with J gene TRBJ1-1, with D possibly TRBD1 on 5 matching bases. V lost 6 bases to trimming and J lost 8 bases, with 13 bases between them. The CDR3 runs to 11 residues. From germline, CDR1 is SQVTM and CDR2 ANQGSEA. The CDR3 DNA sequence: TGCAGCGTAATTCCCGGGGCAGAAGCTTTCTTT. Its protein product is CSVIPGAEAFF.

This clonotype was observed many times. The CDR3 is CASSRSDITDTQYF. In nucleotides, the CDR3 is TGTGCCAGCAGCCGGTCGGACATCACAGATACGCAGTATTTT. J is TRBJ2-3 and V is TRBV5-5; weak D call: TRBD1 (5 bases). Looked up from germline, CDR1 is SGHKS and CDR2 is YYEKEE (reference sequence). The V gene lost 4 bases and the J gene lost 2 bases, with 11 bases spanning the gap. The CDR3 spans 14 residues. Using reference TRBV5-5 and TRBJ2-3 for the parts outside the CDR3, the full variable domain is DAGVTQSPTHLIKTRGQQVTLRCSPISGHKSVSWYQQVLGQGPQFIFQYYEKEERGRGNFPDRFSARQFPNYSSELNVNALLLGDSALYLCASSRSDITDTQYFGPGTRLTVL.

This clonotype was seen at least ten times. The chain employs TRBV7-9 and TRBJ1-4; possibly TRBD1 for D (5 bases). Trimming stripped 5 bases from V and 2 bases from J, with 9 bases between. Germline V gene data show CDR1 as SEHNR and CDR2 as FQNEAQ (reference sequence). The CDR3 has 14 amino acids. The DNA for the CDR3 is TGTGCCAGCAGCCCCGACAGTACTAATGAAAAACTGTTTTTT. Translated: CASSPDSTNEKLFF.

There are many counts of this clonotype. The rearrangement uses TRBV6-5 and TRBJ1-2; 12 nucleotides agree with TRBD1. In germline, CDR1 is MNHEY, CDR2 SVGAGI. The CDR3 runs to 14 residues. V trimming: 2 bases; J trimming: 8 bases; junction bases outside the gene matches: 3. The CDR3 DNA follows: TGTGCCAGCAGTTACGGGACAGGGGGCCGGGGCTACACCTTC. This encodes CASSYGTGGRGYTF.

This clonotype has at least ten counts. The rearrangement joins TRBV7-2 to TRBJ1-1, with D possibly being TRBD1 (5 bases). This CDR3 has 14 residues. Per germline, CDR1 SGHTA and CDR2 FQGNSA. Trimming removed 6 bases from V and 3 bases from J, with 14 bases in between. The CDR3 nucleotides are TGTGCCAGCAGATCCTTCGGGGGGGACACTGAAGCTTTCTTT. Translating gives CASRSFGGDTEAFF.

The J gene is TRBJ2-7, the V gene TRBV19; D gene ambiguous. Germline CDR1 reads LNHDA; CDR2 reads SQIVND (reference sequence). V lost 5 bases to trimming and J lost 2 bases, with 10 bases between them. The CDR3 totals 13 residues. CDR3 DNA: TGTGCCAGTAGTGCTGATGGACCCTACGAGCAGTACTTC. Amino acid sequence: CASSADGPYEQYF.

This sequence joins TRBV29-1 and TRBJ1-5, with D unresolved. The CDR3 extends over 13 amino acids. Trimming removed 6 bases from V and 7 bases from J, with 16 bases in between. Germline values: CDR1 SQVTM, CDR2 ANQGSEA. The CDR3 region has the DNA TGCAGCGTAACCCTGGCGGGGAGCCAGCCCCAGCATTTT. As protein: CSVTLAGSQPQHF.

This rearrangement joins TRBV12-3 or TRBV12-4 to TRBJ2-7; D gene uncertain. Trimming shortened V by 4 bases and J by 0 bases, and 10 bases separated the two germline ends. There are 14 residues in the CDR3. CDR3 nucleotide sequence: TGTGCCAGCAGTTCGGGTCGGAGCTCCTACGAGCAGTACTTC. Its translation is CASSSGRSSYEQYF.

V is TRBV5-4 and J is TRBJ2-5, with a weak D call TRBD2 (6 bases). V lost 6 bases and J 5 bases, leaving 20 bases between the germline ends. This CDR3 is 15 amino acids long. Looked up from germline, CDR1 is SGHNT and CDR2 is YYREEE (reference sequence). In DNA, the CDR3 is TGTGCCAGCACCACTGACCAACTAGCTATGGAGACCCAGTACTTC. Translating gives CASTTDQLAMETQYF.

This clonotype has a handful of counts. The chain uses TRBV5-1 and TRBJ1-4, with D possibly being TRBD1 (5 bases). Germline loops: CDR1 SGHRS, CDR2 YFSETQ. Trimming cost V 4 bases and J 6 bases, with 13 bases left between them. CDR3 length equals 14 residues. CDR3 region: CASSAGWGDEKLFF. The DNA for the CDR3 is TGCGCCAGCAGCGCAGGGTGGGGAGATGAAAAACTGTTTTTT.

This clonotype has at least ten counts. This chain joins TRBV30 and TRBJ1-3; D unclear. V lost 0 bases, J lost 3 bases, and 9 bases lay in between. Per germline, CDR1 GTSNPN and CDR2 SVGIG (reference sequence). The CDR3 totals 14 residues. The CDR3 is CAWSVRGGGNTIYF. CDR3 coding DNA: TGTGCCTGGAGTGTACGAGGAGGTGGAAACACCATATATTTT.

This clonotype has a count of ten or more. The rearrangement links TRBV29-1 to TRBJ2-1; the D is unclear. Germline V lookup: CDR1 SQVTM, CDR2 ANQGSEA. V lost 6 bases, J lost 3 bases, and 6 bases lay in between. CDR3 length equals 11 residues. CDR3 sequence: CSVGYYNEQFF. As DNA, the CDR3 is TGCAGCGTGGGTTACTACAATGAGCAGTTCTTC.

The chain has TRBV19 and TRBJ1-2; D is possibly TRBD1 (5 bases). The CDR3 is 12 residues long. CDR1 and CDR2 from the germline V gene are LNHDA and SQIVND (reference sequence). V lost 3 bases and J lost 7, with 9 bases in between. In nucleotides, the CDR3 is TGTGCCAGTAGTATGGAGGGGACTGGCTACACCTTC. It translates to CASSMEGTGYTF.